This TCR beta chain was retrieved from a study of blood T cell repertoires in COVID-19. Looking at the study overall: PBMCs, B-cell-depleted T cells, or T cells provided the cDNA or gDNA that made up the material.

Clones were read by immunoSEQ multiplex PCR, and TCRdb kept only the in-frame ones, dropping some. There are approximately 330,000 clones in the sample; 70% to 90% occur only once, and about 4% lies in the top ten. Living in 24 US areas, the participants were between 18 and 89 years of age. Participants' own reports of clinical history determined their cohort assignment. The TCR was taken from a woman aged 40 to 50 with acute COVID-19. Source material: PBMCs or T cells enriched from blood (not recorded which).

CDR3 coding DNA: TGTGCCAGCAGCTTAGGCGATTCACCCCTCCACTTT. Translated: CASSLGDSPLHF. The chain is built from TRBV7-9 and TRBJ1-6; D call uncertain. Germline loops: CDR1 SEHNR, CDR2 FQNEAQ (reference sequence). CDR3 length: 12 amino acids. The V gene lost 1 base and the J gene lost 8 bases, with 3 bases spanning the gap.